This T cell receptor (beta chain) is drawn from a study of cytomegalovirus exposure and HLA in healthy donors. Study outcomes and limitations: Rare sequences made up most TCRs, while some public TCRs were found in many donors. One variant, a missense change in DCLRE1C, was linked in a later analysis to TCR beta V- and J-gene trimming. Within an earlier analysis, most TCR beta V segments proved productive either about 87% or about 30% of the time.

The records omit this donor's CMV serostatus. The germline V and J ends were trimmed by 5 bases and 0 bases, with 7 bases remaining between them. CDR3 length: 13 amino acids. Germline CDR1 reads MNHEY; CDR2 reads SMNVEV (reference sequence). PCR employed 60 Vbeta and 13 Jbeta primers. The table came from immunoSEQ multiplex PCR; TCRdb's copy has only in-frame clones and leaves some out. The profile shows around 20,000 clones, about 84% of them singletons. As regards this clone: Its target is not known.

Sample: PBMCs. The TCR was taken from a human donor in good health. The chain links TRBV27 to TRBJ1-1; perhaps TRBD1 as D (5 bases). This CDR3 reads CASSATVNTEAFF. CDR3 in DNA: TGTGCCAGCAGTGCGACAGTGAACACTGAAGCTTTCTTT.